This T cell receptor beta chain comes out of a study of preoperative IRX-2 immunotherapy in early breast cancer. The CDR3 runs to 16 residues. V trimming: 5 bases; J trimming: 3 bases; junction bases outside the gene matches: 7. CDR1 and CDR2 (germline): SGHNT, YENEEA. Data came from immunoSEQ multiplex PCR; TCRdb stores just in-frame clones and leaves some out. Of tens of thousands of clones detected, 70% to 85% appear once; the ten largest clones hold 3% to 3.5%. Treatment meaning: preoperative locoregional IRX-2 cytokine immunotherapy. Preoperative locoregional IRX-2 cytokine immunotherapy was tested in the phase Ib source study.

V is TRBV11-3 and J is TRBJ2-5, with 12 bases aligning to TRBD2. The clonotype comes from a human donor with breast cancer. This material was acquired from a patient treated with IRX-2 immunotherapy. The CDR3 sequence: CASSPRLAGEEETQYF. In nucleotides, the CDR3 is TGTGCCAGCAGCCCACGACTAGCGGGAGAAGAAGAGACCCAGTACTTC.